Below, one T cell receptor (beta chain) is given with its context. CDR1 and CDR2 from the germline V gene are SGHVS and FNYEAQ. The CDR3 has 15 amino acids. Trimming removed 2 bases at V and 6 bases at J, with 14 bases between. This sample is part of a study of blood T cell repertoires in COVID-19. This study enrolled people aged 18 to 89 from around 26 US geographic areas. Cohort assignment relied on participant-reported clinical history. Recovered status in Cohort 3 required two negative PCRs, clearance, or symptom resolution. Only in-frame clones appear in the TCRdb table, and some are missing; sequencing was by immunoSEQ multiplex PCR. Among about 300,000 clones listed, about 85% were seen once.

The sample comprised PBMCs or T cells enriched from blood (not recorded which). The rearrangement links TRBV7-6 to TRBJ1-5, with a tentative D call TRBD1 (6 bases). This receptor was obtained from a woman between 50 and 59 years old who had recovered from COVID-19. The CDR3 nucleotides are TGTGCCAGCAGCTTACAATCAGGGGCCGGTCAGCCCCAGCATTTT. Translating gives CASSLQSGAGQPQHF. The whole variable domain, filled in from reference TRBV7-6 and TRBJ1-5, reads GAGVSQSPRYKVTKRGQDVALRCDPISGHVSLYWYRQALGQGPEFLTYFNYEAQQDKSGLPNDRFSAERPEGSISTLTIQRTEQRDSAMYRCASSLQSGAGQPQHFGDGTRLSIL.